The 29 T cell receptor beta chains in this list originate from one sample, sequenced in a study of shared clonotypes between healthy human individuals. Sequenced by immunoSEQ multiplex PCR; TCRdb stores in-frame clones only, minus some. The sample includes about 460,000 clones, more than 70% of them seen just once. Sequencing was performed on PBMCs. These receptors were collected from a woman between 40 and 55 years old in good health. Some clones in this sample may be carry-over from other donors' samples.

CDR3 nucleotides: TGCAGCGTTCGGCGGGAGAGGTTTTCCGGGGAGCTGTTTTTT. Translation gives CSVRRERFSGELFF. The rearrangement uses TRBV29-1 and TRBJ2-2; 7 bases agree with TRBD2. V lost 5 bases to trimming and J lost 6 bases; unmatched junction nucleotides: 9. Per germline, CDR1 SQVTM and CDR2 ANQGSEA. The CDR3 is made up of 14 amino acids.

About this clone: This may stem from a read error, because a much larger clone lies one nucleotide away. The CDR3 bases are TGTGCCAGCAGCTTCAGTTCCGGGGAGCTGTTTTTT. This gives the protein CASSFSSGELFF. The chain is built from TRBV7-9 and TRBJ2-2; D gene uncertain. Germline CDR1 reads SEHNR; CDR2 reads FQNEAQ (reference sequence). V was trimmed by 3 bases and J by 6 bases, leaving 5 bases between them. The CDR3 is 12 residues long.

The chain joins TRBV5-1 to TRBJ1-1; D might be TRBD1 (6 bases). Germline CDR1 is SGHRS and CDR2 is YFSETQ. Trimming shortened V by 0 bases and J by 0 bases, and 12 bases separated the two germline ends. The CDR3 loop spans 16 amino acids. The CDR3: CASSLVLGTMNTEAFF. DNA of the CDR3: TGCGCCAGCAGCTTGGTTTTAGGGACAATGAACACTGAAGCTTTCTTT.

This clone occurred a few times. In DNA form, the CDR3 reads TGCGCCAGCAGCCAAGATCTACAGGATTACAACGAGCAGTACTTC. Residues: CASSQDLQDYNEQYF. The genes are TRBV4-1 and TRBJ2-5; D possibly corresponds to TRBD1 (5 bases). The J call may be wrong; the DNA end is better matched by TRBJ2-7. The CDR3 spans 15 residues. Germline V gives CDR1 MGHRA, CDR2 YSYEKL.

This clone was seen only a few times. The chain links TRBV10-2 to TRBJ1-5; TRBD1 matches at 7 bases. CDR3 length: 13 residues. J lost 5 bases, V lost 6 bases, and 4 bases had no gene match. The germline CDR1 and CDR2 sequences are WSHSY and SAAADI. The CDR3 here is CASSGQAHQPQHF. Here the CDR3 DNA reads TGCGCCAGCAGCGGACAGGCACATCAGCCCCAGCATTTT.

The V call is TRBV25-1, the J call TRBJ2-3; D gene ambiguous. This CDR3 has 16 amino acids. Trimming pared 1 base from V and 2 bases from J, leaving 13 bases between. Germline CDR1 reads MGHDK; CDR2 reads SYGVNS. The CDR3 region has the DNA TGTGCCAGCAGTGAATCTCAGGTAAGATACACAGATACGCAGTATTTT. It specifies CASSESQVRYTDTQYF.

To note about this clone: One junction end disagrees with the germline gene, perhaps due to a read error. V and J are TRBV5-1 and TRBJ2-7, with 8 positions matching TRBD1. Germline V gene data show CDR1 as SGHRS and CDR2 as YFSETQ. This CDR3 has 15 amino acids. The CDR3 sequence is CASSPLGRGLDERYF. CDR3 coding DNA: TGCGCCAGCAGCCCCCTGGGCAGGGGGCTTGACGAGCGGTACTTC.

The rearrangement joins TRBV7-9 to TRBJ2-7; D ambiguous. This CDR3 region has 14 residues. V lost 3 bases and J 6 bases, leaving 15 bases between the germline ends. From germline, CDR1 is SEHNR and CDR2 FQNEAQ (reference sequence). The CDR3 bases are TGTGCCAGCAGCTTTTATAGCCCCTCCGGCGAGCAGTACTTC. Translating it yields CASSFYSPSGEQYF.

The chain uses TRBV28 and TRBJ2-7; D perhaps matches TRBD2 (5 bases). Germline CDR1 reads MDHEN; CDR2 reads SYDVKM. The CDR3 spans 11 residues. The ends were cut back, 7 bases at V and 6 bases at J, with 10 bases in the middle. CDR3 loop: CASTEGFEQYF. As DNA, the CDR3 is TGTGCCAGCACCGAGGGCTTCGAGCAGTACTTC.

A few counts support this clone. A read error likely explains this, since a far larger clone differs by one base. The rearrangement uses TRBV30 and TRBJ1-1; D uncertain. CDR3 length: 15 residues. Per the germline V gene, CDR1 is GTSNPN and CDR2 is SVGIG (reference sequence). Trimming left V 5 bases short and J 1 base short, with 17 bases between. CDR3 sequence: CAWAPKEGRNTEAFF. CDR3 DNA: TGTGCCTGGGCCCCGAAGGAGGGCAGGAACACTGAAGCTTTCTTT.

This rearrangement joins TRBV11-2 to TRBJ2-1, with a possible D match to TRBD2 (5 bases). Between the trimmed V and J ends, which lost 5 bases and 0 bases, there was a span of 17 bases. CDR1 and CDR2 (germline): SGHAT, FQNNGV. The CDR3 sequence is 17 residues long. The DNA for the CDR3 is TGTGCCAGCAGCCCGGCGCGGGTCGCCCTCTCCTACAATGAGCAGTTCTTC. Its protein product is CASSPARVALSYNEQFF.

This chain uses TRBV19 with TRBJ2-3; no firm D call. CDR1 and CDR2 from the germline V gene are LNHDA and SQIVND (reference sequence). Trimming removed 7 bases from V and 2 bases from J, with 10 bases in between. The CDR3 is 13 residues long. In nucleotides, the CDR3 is TGTGCCAGTACTCCAAGCAACACAGATACGCAGTATTTT. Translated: CASTPSNTDTQYF.

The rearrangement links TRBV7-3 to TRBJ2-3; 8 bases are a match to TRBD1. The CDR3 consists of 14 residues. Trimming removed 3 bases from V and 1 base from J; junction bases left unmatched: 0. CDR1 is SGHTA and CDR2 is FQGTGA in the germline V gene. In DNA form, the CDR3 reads TGTGCCAGCAGCTTGACAGGGGGCACAGATACGCAGTATTTT. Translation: CASSLTGGTDTQYF.

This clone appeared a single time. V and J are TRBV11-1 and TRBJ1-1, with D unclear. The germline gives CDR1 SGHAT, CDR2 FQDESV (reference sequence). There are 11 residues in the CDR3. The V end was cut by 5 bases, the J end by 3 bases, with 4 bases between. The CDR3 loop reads CASSGDTEAFF. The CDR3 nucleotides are TGTGCCAGCAGCGGGGACACTGAAGCTTTCTTT.

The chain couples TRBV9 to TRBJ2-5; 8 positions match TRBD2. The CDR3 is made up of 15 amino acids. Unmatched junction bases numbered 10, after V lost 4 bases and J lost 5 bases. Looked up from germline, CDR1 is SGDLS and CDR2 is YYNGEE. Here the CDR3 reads CASSPSFSGGETQYF. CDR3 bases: TGTGCCAGCAGCCCGAGCTTTTCGGGAGGGGAGACCCAGTACTTC.

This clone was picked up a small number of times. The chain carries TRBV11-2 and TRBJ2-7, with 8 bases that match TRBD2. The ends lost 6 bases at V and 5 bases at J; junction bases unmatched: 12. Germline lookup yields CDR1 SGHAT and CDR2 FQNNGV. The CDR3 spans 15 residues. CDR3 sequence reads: CASSMGEREINEQYF. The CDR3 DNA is TGTGCCAGCAGTATGGGGGAGCGGGAGATCAACGAGCAGTACTTC.

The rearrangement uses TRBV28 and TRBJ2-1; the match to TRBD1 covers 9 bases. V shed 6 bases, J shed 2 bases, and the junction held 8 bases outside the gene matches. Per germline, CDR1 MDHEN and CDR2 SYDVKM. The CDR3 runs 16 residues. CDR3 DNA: TGTGCCAGCAGCCCCGGACAGGGGACAACCTACAATGAGCAGTTCTTC. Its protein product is CASSPGQGTTYNEQFF. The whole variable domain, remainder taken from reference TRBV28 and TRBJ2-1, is DVKVTQSSRYLVKRTGEKVFLECVQDMDHENMFWYRQDPGLGLRLIYFSYDVKMKEKGDIPEGYSVSREKKERFSLILESASTNQTSMYLCASSPGQGTTYNEQFFGPGTRLTVL.

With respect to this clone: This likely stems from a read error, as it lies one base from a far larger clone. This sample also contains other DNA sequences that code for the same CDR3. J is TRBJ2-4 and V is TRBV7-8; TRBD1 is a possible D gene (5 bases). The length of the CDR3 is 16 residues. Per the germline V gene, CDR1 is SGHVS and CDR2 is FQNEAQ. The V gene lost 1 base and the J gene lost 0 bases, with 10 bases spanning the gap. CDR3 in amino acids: CASSLGAGLAKNIQYF. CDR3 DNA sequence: TGTGCCAGCAGCTTAGGGGCAGGGCTAGCCAAAAACATTCAGTACTTC.

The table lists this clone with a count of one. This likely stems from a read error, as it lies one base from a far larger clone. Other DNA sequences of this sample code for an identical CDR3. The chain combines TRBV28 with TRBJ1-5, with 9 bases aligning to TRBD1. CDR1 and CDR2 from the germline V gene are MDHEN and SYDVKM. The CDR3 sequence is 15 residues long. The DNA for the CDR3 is TGCGCCAGCAGTTTAGGACAGGGGACAGCTGGGCCCCAGCATTTT. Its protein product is CASSLGQGTAGPQHF.

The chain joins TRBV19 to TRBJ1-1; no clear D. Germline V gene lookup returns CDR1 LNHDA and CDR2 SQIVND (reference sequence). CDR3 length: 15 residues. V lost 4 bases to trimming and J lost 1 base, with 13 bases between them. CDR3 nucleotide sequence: TGTGCCAGTAGTAGCATAGACGAGGGGAACACTGAAGCTTTCTTT. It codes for CASSSIDEGNTEAFF.

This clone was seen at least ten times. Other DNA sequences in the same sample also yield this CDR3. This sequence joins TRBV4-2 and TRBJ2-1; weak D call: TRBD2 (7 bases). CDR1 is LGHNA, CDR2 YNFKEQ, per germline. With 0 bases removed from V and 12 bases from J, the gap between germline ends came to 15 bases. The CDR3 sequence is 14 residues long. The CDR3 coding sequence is TGTGCCAGCAGCCAAGAGATGGGGGGCGGGAGGCAGTTCTTC. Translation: CASSQEMGGGRQFF.

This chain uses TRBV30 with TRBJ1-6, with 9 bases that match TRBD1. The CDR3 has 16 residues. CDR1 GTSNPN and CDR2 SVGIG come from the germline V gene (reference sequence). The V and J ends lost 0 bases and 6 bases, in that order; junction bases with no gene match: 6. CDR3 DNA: TGTGCCTGGAGTGTACCCGGGACAGGGAGTAATTCACCCCTCCACTTT. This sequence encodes CAWSVPGTGSNSPLHF.

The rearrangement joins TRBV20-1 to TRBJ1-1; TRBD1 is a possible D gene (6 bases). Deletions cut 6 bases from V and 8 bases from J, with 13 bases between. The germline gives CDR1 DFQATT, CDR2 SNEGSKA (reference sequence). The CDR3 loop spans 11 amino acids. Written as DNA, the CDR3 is TGCAGTGCCGAGACGACAGGAGAAGCTTTCTTT. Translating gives CSAETTGEAFF.

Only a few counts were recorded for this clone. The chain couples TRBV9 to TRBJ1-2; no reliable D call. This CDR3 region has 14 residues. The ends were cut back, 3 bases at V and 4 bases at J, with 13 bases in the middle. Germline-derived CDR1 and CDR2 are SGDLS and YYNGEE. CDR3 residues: CASSEKGEGYGYTF. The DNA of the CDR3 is TGTGCCAGCAGCGAAAAGGGAGAGGGCTATGGCTACACCTTC.

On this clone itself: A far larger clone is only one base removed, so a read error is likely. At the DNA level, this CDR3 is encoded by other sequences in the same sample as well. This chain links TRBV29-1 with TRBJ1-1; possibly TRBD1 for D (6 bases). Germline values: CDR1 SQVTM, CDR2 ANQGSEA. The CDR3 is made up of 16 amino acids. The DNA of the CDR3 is TGCAGCGGACGGAGGGGAGGGGGGCCGGAGGGCACTGAAGCGTTCTTT. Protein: CSGRRGGGPEGTEAFF.

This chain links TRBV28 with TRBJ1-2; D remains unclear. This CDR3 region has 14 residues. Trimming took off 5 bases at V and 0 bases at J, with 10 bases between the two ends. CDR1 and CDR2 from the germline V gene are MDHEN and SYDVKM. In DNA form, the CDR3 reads TGTGCCAGCAGTCCCGCCGGAGCTAACTATGGCTACACCTTC. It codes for CASSPAGANYGYTF.

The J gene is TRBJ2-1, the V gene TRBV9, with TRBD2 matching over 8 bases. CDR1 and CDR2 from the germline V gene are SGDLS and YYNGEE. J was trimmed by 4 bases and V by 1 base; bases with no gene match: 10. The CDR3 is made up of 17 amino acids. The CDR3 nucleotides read TGTGCCAGCAGCGTATGGTCGGCTAGCGGGTCGTACAATGAGCAGTTCTTC. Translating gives CASSVWSASGSYNEQFF.

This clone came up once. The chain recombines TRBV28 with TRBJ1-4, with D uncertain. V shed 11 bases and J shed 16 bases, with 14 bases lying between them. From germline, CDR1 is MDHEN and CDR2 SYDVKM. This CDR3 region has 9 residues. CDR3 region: CAAGPPQFF. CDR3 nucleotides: TGTGCCGCAGGACCCCCACAGTTTTTT.

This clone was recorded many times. The CDR3 DNA follows: TGCAGCGAGGGGAGGACAGATACGCAGTATTTT. Translation gives CSEGRTDTQYF. The V and J genes are TRBV20-1 and TRBJ2-3; tentative D call: TRBD2 (6 bases). This CDR3 region has 11 residues. Germline V CDR1 and CDR2: DFQATT, SNEGSKA (reference sequence).